This is a list of T cell receptor beta chains from one sample in a study of OX40 agonist ivuxolimab in advanced cancers. Only in-frame clones appear in the TCRdb table, and some are missing; sequencing was by immunoSEQ multiplex PCR. The table lists about 50,000 clones, around nine tenths of them singletons. The material sequenced was CD4+ or CD8+ T cells sorted from blood, taken in a trial of the OX40 agonist ivuxolimab. Every receptor here comes from an adult with an advanced solid tumor such as melanoma, head and neck, liver or kidney cancer. Each CDR3 is given with its conserved first and last residue. Fields, in order: clone size, D gene, V gene, J gene, CDR3 protein, CDR3 DNA. D genes are given only for firm matches. Clone size is given for some rows only: seen once, a few or many times, or a class if the clone is expanded.

clone_size: -; d_call: -; v_call: TRBV7-6; j_call: TRBJ1-1; cdr3_aa: CASSFDRGDEAFF; cdr3_nt: TGTGCCAGCAGCTTTGACCGGGGGGATGAAGCTTTCTTT
clone_size: -; d_call: -; v_call: TRBV19; j_call: TRBJ2-7; cdr3_aa: CASSISGTSYEQYF; cdr3_nt: TGTGCCAGTAGTATATCCGGAACCTCCTACGAGCAGTACTTC
clone_size: -; d_call: -; v_call: TRBV29-1; j_call: TRBJ1-1; cdr3_aa: CSVPDRQGAFF; cdr3_nt: TGCAGCGTCCCGGACAGACAAGGCGCTTTCTTT
clone_size: -; d_call: TRBD2; v_call: TRBV7-9; j_call: TRBJ2-2; cdr3_aa: CASSPGSSGRNTGELFF; cdr3_nt: TGTGCCAGCAGCCCGGGGTCTAGCGGGAGAAACACCGGGGAGCTGTTTTTT
clone_size: few; d_call: TRBD2; v_call: TRBV4-2; j_call: TRBJ2-1; cdr3_aa: CASSQELAGDYNEQFF; cdr3_nt: TGTGCCAGCAGCCAAGAGCTAGCGGGGGATTACAATGAGCAGTTCTTC
clone_size: once; d_call: TRBD1; v_call: TRBV5-6; j_call: TRBJ1-2; cdr3_aa: CASRPTGGSYGYTF; cdr3_nt: TGTGCCAGCAGGCCTACAGGGGGCTCGTATGGCTACACCTTC
clone_size: -; d_call: -; v_call: TRBV19; j_call: TRBJ1-5; cdr3_aa: CASSPYFSGQPQHF; cdr3_nt: TGTGCCAGTAGTCCCTATTTCTCCGGGCAGCCCCAGCATTTT
clone_size: -; d_call: -; v_call: TRBV2; j_call: TRBJ1-1; cdr3_aa: CASIRGYTEAFF; cdr3_nt: TGTGCCAGCATCCGGGGGTACACTGAAGCTTTCTTT
clone_size: -; d_call: TRBD1; v_call: TRBV28; j_call: TRBJ2-1; cdr3_aa: CASSSRDSGADEQFF; cdr3_nt: TGTGCCAGCAGTTCCCGGGACAGCGGAGCGGATGAGCAGTTCTTC
clone_size: -; d_call: -; v_call: TRBV6-6; j_call: TRBJ1-6; cdr3_aa: CASTYPEGSPLHF; cdr3_nt: TGTGCCAGCACCTATCCTGAGGGCTCACCCCTCCACTTT
clone_size: -; d_call: -; v_call: TRBV19; j_call: TRBJ1-2; cdr3_aa: CASSTPGGYTF; cdr3_nt: TGTGCCAGTAGCACCCCGGGCGGCTACACCTTC